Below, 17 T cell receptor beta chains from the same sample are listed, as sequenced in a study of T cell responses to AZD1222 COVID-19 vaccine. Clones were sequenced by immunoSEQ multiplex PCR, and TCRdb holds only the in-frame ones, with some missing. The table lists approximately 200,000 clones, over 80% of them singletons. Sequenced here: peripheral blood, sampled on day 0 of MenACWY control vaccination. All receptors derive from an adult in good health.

For the CDR3, the DNA is TGTGCCAGCAGTGAAGGACAGACGGAGTCAGGTGGCTACACCTTC. Its protein product is CASSEGQTESGGYTF. The rearrangement uses TRBV2 and TRBJ1-2; maybe TRBD1 (5 bases). CDR3 length: 15 amino acids. CDR1 is SNHLY and CDR2 is FYNNEI in the germline V gene. With 1 base removed from V and 7 bases from J, the gap between germline ends came to 16 bases. The full variable domain, completed using reference TRBV2 and TRBJ1-2, is EPEVTQTPSHQVTQMGQEVILRCVPISNHLYFYWYRQILGQKVEFLVSFYNNEISEKSEIFDDQFSVERPDGSNFTLKIRSTKLEDSAMYFCASSEGQTESGGYTFGSGTRLTVV.

CDR3 loop: CASSDNSLQPQHF. CDR3 in DNA: TGTGCCAGCAGTGATAACAGTTTGCAGCCCCAGCATTTT. The rearrangement joins TRBV6-1 to TRBJ1-5, with D unclear. V dropped 3 bases and J dropped 7 bases, with 10 bases sitting between them. This CDR3 is 13 amino acids long. The germline V gene encodes CDR1 MNHNS and CDR2 SASEGT.

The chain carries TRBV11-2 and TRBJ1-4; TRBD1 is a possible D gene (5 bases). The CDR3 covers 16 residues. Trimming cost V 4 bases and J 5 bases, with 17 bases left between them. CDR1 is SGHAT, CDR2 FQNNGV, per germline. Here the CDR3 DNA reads TGTGCCAGCAGCTCAGGGACGGGACTCCAAAATGAAAAACTGTTTTTT. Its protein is CASSSGTGLQNEKLFF. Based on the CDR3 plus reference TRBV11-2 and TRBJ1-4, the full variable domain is EAGVAQSPRYKIIEKRQSVAFWCNPISGHATLYWYQQILGQGPKLLIQFQNNGVVDDSQLPKDRFSAERLKGVDSTLKIQPAKLEDSAVYLCASSSGTGLQNEKLFFGSGTQLSVL.

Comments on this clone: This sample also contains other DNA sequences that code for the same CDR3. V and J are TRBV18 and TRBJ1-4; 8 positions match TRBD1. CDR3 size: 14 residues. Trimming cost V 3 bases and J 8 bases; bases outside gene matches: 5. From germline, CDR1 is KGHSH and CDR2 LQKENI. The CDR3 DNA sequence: TGTGCCAGCTCACCCGGACAGGGTGGCGAAAAACTGTTTTTT. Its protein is CASSPGQGGEKLFF.

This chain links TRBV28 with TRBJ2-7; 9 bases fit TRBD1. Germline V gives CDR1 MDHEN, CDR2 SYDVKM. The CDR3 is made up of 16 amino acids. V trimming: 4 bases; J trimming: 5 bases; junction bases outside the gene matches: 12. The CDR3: CASSSPTGGLRDEQYF. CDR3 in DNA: TGTGCCAGCAGTTCACCGACAGGGGGTCTTCGGGACGAGCAGTACTTC.

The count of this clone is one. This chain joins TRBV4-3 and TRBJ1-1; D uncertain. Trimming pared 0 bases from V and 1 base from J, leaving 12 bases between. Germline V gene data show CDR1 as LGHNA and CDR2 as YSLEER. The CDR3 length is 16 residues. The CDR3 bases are TGCGCCAGCAGCCAAGATCTGGGCATACGGAACACTGAAGCTTTCTTT. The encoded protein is CASSQDLGIRNTEAFF.

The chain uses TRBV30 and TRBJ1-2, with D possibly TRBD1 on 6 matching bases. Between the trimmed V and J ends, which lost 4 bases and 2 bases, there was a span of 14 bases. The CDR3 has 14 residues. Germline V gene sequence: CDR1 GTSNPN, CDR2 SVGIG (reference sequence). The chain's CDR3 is CAWNAKGVNYGYTF. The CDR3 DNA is TGTGCCTGGAACGCTAAGGGGGTCAACTATGGCTACACCTTC.

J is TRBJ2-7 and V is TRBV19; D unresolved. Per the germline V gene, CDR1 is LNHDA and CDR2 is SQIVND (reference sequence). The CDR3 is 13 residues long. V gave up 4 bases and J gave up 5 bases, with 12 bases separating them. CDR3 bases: TGTGCCAGTAGTAGGACGGTTTTCGACGAGCAGTACTTC. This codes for CASSRTVFDEQYF.

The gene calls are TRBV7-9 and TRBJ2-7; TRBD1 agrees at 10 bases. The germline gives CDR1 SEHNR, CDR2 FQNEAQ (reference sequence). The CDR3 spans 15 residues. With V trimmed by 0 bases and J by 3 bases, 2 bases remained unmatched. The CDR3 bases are TGTGCCAGCAGCTTAGCGGGACAGGGGTACTACGAGCAGTACTTC. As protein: CASSLAGQGYYEQYF.

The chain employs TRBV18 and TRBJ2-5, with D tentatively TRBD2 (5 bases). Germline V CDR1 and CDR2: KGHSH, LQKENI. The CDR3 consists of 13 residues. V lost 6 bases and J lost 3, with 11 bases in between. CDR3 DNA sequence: TGTGCCAGCTCCCCGTGGGAGAAAGAGACCCAGTACTTC. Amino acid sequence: CASSPWEKETQYF.

CDR3: CASSPEGALYEQYF. The DNA of the CDR3 is TGTGCCAGTAGTCCTGAGGGGGCTCTCTACGAGCAGTACTTC. The V and J genes are TRBV19 and TRBJ2-7, with TRBD1 identical over 7 bases. The CDR3 length is 14 residues. Germline V gene lookup returns CDR1 LNHDA and CDR2 SQIVND (reference sequence). J gave up 3 bases and V 5 bases, and 7 bases lay outside the gene matches.

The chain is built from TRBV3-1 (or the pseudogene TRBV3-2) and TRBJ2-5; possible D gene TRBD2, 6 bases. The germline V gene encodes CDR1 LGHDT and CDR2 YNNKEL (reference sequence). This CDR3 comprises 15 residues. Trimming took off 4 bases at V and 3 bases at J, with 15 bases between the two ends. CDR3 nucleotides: TGTGCCAGCAGCCCCATCTGGAGGGAGGAAGAGACCCAGTACTTC. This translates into CASSPIWREEETQYF.

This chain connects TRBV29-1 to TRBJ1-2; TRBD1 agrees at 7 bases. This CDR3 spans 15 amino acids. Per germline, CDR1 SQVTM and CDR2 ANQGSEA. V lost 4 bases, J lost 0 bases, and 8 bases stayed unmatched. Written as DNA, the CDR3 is TGCAGCGTTGTTTCTGGACAGGTAGCTAACTATGGCTACACCTTC. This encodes CSVVSGQVANYGYTF.

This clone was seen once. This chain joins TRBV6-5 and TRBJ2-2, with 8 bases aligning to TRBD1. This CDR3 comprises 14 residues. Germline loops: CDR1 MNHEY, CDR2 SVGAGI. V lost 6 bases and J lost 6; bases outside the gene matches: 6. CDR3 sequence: CASRGQGGAGELFF. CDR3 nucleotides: TGTGCCAGCAGAGGACAGGGAGGCGCCGGGGAGCTGTTTTTT.

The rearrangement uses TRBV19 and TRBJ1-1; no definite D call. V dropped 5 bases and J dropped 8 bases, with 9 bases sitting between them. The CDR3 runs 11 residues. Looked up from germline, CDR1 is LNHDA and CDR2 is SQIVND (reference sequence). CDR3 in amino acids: CASSDGLEAFF. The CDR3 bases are TGTGCCAGTAGTGACGGACTAGAAGCTTTCTTT.

The CDR3 nucleotides are TGTGCCAGCAGTGGGAGTAGCGGCAATGAGCAGTTCTTC. Translation: CASSGSSGNEQFF. This chain joins TRBV2 and TRBJ2-1; D is possibly TRBD2 (6 bases). Trimming shortened V by 4 bases and J by 6 bases, and 10 bases separated the two germline ends. Germline V gives CDR1 SNHLY, CDR2 FYNNEI. The CDR3 spans 13 residues.

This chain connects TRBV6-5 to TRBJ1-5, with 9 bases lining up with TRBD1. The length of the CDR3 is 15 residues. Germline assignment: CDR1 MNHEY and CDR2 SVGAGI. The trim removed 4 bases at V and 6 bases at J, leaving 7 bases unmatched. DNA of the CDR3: TGTGCCAGCAGTTCCCAACAGGGGGCAAGTCAGCCCCAGCATTTT. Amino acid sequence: CASSSQQGASQPQHF.